A single T cell receptor (beta chain) is shown here with its context. This specimen belongs to a study of blood T cell repertoires in COVID-19. On the study more broadly: The origin of the acute and convalescent COVID-19 samples was the United States, Italy and Spain. Sources were T cells, B-cell-depleted T cells, or PBMCs; the material itself was cDNA or gDNA.

Looked up from germline, CDR1 is LNHNV and CDR2 is YYDKDF (reference sequence). J gave up 1 base and V 1 base, and 8 bases lay outside the gene matches. The CDR3 length is 17 residues. Some clones are missing from TCRdb's copy, which holds only in-frame ones; the method was immunoSEQ multiplex PCR. The data contain tens of thousands of clones, roughly 84% of them singletons. The J gene is TRBJ2-5, the V gene TRBV15; the match to TRBD1 covers 8 bases. This receptor was identified in a human donor in a cohort sampled during active COVID-19. The sequencing sample was made of peripheral blood. CDR3 sequence reads: CATSRGQGATAQETQYF. CDR3 nucleotide sequence: TGTGCCACCAGCAGAGGGCAGGGGGCCACGGCCCAAGAGACCCAGTACTTC.